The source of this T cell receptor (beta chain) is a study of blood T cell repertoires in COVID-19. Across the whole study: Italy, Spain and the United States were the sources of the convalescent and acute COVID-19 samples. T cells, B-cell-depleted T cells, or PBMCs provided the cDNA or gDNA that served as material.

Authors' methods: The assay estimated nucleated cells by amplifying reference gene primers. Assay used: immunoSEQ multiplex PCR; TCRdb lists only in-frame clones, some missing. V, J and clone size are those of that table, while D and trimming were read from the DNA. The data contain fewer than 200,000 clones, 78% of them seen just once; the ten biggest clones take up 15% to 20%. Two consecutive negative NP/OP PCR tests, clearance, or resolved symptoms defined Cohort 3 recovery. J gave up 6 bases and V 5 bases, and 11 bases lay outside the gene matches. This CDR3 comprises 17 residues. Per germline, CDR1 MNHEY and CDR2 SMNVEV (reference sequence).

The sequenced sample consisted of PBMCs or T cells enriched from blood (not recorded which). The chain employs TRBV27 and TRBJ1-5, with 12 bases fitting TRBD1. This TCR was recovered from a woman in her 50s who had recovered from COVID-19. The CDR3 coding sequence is TGTGCCAGCAGTCCCGCGGGGGACAGGGGGCGCGTTCAGCCCCAGCATTTT. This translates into CASSPAGDRGRVQPQHF.